These 31 T cell receptor beta chains share one sample of origin, sequenced in a study of blood T cell repertoires in COVID-19. The table came from immunoSEQ multiplex PCR; TCRdb's copy has only in-frame clones and leaves some out. The sample lists 150,000 to 250,000 clones; approximately 80% were seen once. The sequenced sample was PBMCs or T cells enriched from blood (not recorded which). These TCRs come from a man between 40 and 49 years old who had recovered from COVID-19.

The chain joins TRBV18 to TRBJ1-1, with D possibly TRBD1 on 6 matching bases. The CDR3 contains 15 residues. The V end was cut by 6 bases, the J end by 0 bases, with 14 bases between. Germline-derived CDR1 and CDR2 are KGHSH and LQKENI. The CDR3: CASSPTQGMNTEAFF. The CDR3, as DNA: TGTGCCAGCTCCCCAACCCAGGGGATGAACACTGAAGCTTTCTTT.

A single count supports this clone. A read error may account for a junction end that differs from germline. J is TRBJ2-6 and V is TRBV7-8, with TRBD2 matching 7 bases. In germline, CDR1 is SGHVS, CDR2 FQNEAQ. The CDR3 is 14 amino acids. CDR3: CASSLMGGDNVLTF. DNA of the CDR3: TGTGCCAGCAGCTTAATGGGGGGGGACAACGTCCTGACTTTC.

This clone was observed a few times. V gene TRBV7-2 combines with J gene TRBJ2-6, with D perhaps TRBD2 (6 bases). Trimming took off 5 bases at V and 0 bases at J, with 8 bases between the two ends. The length of the CDR3 is 15 residues. Germline values: CDR1 SGHTA, CDR2 FQGNSA. The CDR3 nucleotides are TGTGCCAGCAGCAAGGGAGGCTCTGGGGCCAACGTCCTGACTTTC. Encoded protein: CASSKGGSGANVLTF.

V is TRBV6-2 or TRBV6-3 and J is TRBJ2-5; 9 bases line up with TRBD2. This CDR3 contains 14 residues. Trimming cost V 6 bases and J 5 bases; bases outside gene matches: 7. The germline V gene has CDR1 MNHEY and CDR2 SVGEGT. CDR3 residues: CASSRGLARETQYF. CDR3 DNA sequence: TGTGCCAGCAGCCGAGGACTAGCGCGGGAGACCCAGTACTTC.

This clone appeared once. This sequence joins TRBV5-6 and TRBJ1-6; 7 bases map to TRBD1. The germline gives CDR1 SGHDT, CDR2 YYEEEE. This CDR3 is built from 14 residues. Trimming cost V 3 bases and J 7 bases; bases outside gene matches: 4. The CDR3 DNA sequence: TGTGCCAGCAGCTCGACAGGGCTGAATTCACCCCTCCACTTT. Its translation is CASSSTGLNSPLHF.

The genes are TRBV4-1 and TRBJ2-3, with 9 bases aligning to TRBD2. Germline values: CDR1 MGHRA, CDR2 YSYEKL. V was pared by 5 bases and J by 5 bases, with 8 bases of the junction left unmatched. The CDR3 extends over 15 amino acids. DNA for the CDR3: TGCGCCAGCAGCTATAGCGGGAGTTATGGAGATACGCAGTATTTT. Translating it yields CASSYSGSYGDTQYF.

V usage is TRBV6-1 and J usage is TRBJ1-5; the match to TRBD1 covers 7 bases. Germline-derived CDR1 and CDR2 are MNHNS and SASEGT. The CDR3 totals 15 residues. V was clipped by 3 bases and J by 6 bases; unmatched bases: 8. The CDR3 protein is CASSDSRGSGQPQHF. The DNA for the CDR3 is TGTGCCAGCAGTGATAGCAGGGGGTCGGGTCAGCCCCAGCATTTT.

As DNA, the CDR3 is TGTGCCAGCAGCGTAGCGAGCGGGCGGAATGAGCAGTTCTTC. Translation: CASSVASGRNEQFF. The chain couples TRBV9 to TRBJ2-1; TRBD2 might be the D (6 bases). Germline lookup yields CDR1 SGDLS and CDR2 YYNGEE. The CDR3 covers 14 residues. Deletions cut 0 bases from V and 7 bases from J, with 11 bases between.

The chain joins TRBV19 to TRBJ1-5; 7 bases are a match to TRBD1. The V segment lost 6 bases and the J segment 6 bases; nucleotides outside the gene matches: 5. Germline loops: CDR1 LNHDA, CDR2 SQIVND (reference sequence). The CDR3 loop spans 13 amino acids. The DNA of the CDR3 is TGTGCCAGTAGGTTACAGGGGACTCAGCCCCAGCATTTT. The encoded protein is CASRLQGTQPQHF.

The rearrangement links TRBV9 to TRBJ1-2, with TRBD1 matching over 9 bases. Germline lookup yields CDR1 SGDLS and CDR2 YYNGEE. There are 16 residues in the CDR3. With 4 bases clipped from V and 6 bases from J, the junction kept 13 bases outside the gene matches. Here the CDR3 DNA reads TGTGCCAGCAGCCTATCCGGGACAGGGAGTGCCGATGGCTACACCTTC. Protein sequence: CASSLSGTGSADGYTF.

This clone was counted between two and nine times. The rearrangement joins TRBV19 to TRBJ2-5; TRBD1 is a possible D gene (5 bases). The CDR3 spans 15 residues. Germline V CDR1 and CDR2: LNHDA, SQIVND (reference sequence). V was clipped by 5 bases and J by 4 bases, with 17 bases between them. The CDR3 DNA reads as TGTGCCAGTAGTCCGGTTTGGGGCGAAGGAGAGACCCAGTACTTC. Translation gives CASSPVWGEGETQYF.

This clone is a singleton in its sample. The J gene is TRBJ1-2, the V gene TRBV7-2, with D tentatively TRBD1 (5 bases). The CDR3 extends over 14 amino acids. Germline loops: CDR1 SGHTA, CDR2 FQGNSA. Trimming took off 2 bases at V and 3 bases at J, with 10 bases between the two ends. The CDR3 DNA sequence: TGTGCCAGCAGCTTATTCCAGGGTTACTATGGCTACACCTTC. Its protein product is CASSLFQGYYGYTF.

This chain links TRBV7-2 with TRBJ2-1; 8 bases agree with TRBD2. Trimming cost V 6 bases and J 2 bases; bases outside gene matches: 6. This CDR3 is 15 amino acids long. Per germline, CDR1 SGHTA and CDR2 FQGNSA. CDR3 DNA sequence: TGTGCCAGCAGGTCTACTAGCGGAGCCTACAATGAGCAGTTCTTC. Protein product: CASRSTSGAYNEQFF.

This clone was recorded once. The chain employs TRBV10-3 and TRBJ2-1; TRBD2 matches at 15 bases. The trim removed 4 bases at V and 16 bases at J, leaving 8 bases unmatched. CDR3 length: 14 residues. The germline V gene has CDR1 ENHRY and CDR2 SYGVKD. The CDR3 DNA reads TGTGCCATCAGTGTAGGACTAGCGGGAGGGCTGCATTTCTTC. Amino acids: CAISVGLAGGLHFF.

The V gene is TRBV7-2, the J gene TRBJ2-1; 15 nucleotides agree with TRBD2. Per germline, CDR1 SGHTA and CDR2 FQGNSA. V lost 5 bases and J lost 6; bases outside the gene matches: 14. This CDR3 has 19 residues. The CDR3 is CASSRTGTSGRRSGNEQFF. The DNA for the CDR3 is TGTGCCAGCAGCAGGACCGGGACTAGCGGGAGGAGGTCGGGCAATGAGCAGTTCTTC.

CDR3 sequence: CASSEGQGHIQYF. The CDR3 DNA follows: TGCGCCAGCAGCGAGGGACAGGGGCACATTCAGTACTTC. The chain joins TRBV5-1 to TRBJ2-4, with 10 bases identical to TRBD1. The CDR3 contains 13 residues. CDR1 and CDR2 from the germline V gene are SGHRS and YFSETQ. V lost 4 bases to trimming and J lost 8 bases; unmatched junction nucleotides: 3.

The V and J genes are TRBV9 and TRBJ1-2; tentative D call: TRBD1 (5 bases). The CDR3 contains 18 residues. Looked up from germline, CDR1 is SGDLS and CDR2 is YYNGEE. V was cut by 1 base and J by 8 bases, with 27 bases left in between. The CDR3 DNA reads TGTGCCAGCAGCGTATCCAGGGTGGGAGGTTCCCCCTCGCAAGGCTACACCTTC. It translates to CASSVSRVGGSPSQGYTF.

The chain links TRBV15 to TRBJ2-5, with a tentative D call TRBD2 (5 bases). Germline CDR1 is LNHNV and CDR2 is YYDKDF (reference sequence). CDR3 length equals 13 residues. V lost 1 base to trimming and J lost 4 bases, with 7 bases between them. The CDR3 coding sequence is TGTGCCACCAGCAGAGGGAGGACAGAGACCCAGTACTTC. It yields the protein CATSRGRTETQYF.

This clone was recorded many times. CDR3 in amino acids: CASSRNRVGYTF. For the CDR3, the DNA is TGTGCCAGCAGTCGCAACAGGGTCGGCTACACCTTC. This sequence joins TRBV28 and TRBJ1-2, with a tentative D call TRBD1 (6 bases). This CDR3 is built from 12 residues. Germline V gene data show CDR1 as MDHEN and CDR2 as SYDVKM. With 5 bases removed from V and 8 bases from J, the gap between germline ends came to 12 bases.

The chain couples TRBV27 to TRBJ2-3; the match to TRBD2 covers 11 bases. CDR1 and CDR2 from the germline V gene are MNHEY and SMNVEV (reference sequence). This CDR3 spans 16 amino acids. Germline trimming cut 2 bases from V and 5 bases from J; bases unmatched to any gene: 6. Here the CDR3 DNA reads TGTGCCAGCAGTTTAGTCGGGACTAGCGGAAAAGATACGCAGTATTTT. Translation: CASSLVGTSGKDTQYF.

The chain has TRBV7-3 and TRBJ1-4; unclear D gene. This CDR3 comprises 15 residues. Germline V gene lookup returns CDR1 SGHTA and CDR2 FQGTGA. The ends were cut back, 0 bases at V and 8 bases at J, with 13 bases in the middle. DNA of the CDR3: TGTGCCAGCAGCTTAACGTCCGGGGTTGGAGAAAAACTGTTTTTT. As protein: CASSLTSGVGEKLFF. The whole variable domain, remainder taken from reference TRBV7-3 and TRBJ1-4, is GAGVSQTPSNKVTEKGKYVELRCDPISGHTALYWYRQSLGQGPEFLIYFQGTGAADDSGLPNDRFFAVRPEGSVSTLKIQRTERGDSAVYLCASSLTSGVGEKLFFGSGTQLSVL.

The chain combines TRBV9 with TRBJ1-2; TRBD1 might be the D (6 bases). The CDR3 is made up of 15 amino acids. The V and J ends lost 3 bases and 1 base respectively, with 13 bases between them. The germline V gene encodes CDR1 SGDLS and CDR2 YYNGEE. CDR3 bases: TGTGCCAGCAGCGAGTCCCGGGACATTAACTATGGCTACACCTTC. Protein product: CASSESRDINYGYTF.

This clone was recorded only once. The chain is built from TRBV7-3 and TRBJ2-3; possible D gene TRBD1, 6 bases. Germline V lookup: CDR1 SGHTA, CDR2 FQGTGA. V lost 2 bases to trimming and J lost 4 bases, with 10 bases between them. This CDR3 spans 14 amino acids. For the CDR3, the DNA is TGTGCCAGCAGCTTAGGGGGCCGAGCAGATACGCAGTATTTT. It specifies CASSLGGRADTQYF.

The V and J genes are TRBV28 and TRBJ1-2, with D possibly being TRBD1 (6 bases). The CDR3 sequence is 14 residues long. Germline V gene data show CDR1 as MDHEN and CDR2 as SYDVKM. V dropped 4 bases and J dropped 5 bases, with 14 bases sitting between them. This CDR3 reads CASSSTGRGYGYTF. The CDR3 DNA reads TGTGCCAGCAGTTCGACAGGCCGCGGGTATGGCTACACCTTC.

The chain joins TRBV28 to TRBJ2-2; D is perhaps TRBD1 (6 bases). The CDR3 is 14 residues long. CDR1 MDHEN and CDR2 SYDVKM come from the germline V gene. Deletions cut 3 bases from V and 7 bases from J, with 12 bases between. The CDR3 bases are TGTGCCAGCAGTTTGGTACAGGGATTCGGGGAGCTGTTTTTT. As protein: CASSLVQGFGELFF.

This chain joins TRBV30 and TRBJ1-1; no reliable D call. With 2 bases removed from V and 0 bases from J, the gap between germline ends came to 7 bases. Germline assignment: CDR1 GTSNPN and CDR2 SVGIG (reference sequence). The CDR3 is 13 amino acids. The CDR3 loop is CAWSREVNTEAFF. CDR3 coding DNA: TGTGCCTGGAGTCGAGAGGTGAACACTGAAGCTTTCTTT.

CDR3 protein: CASSDGAGAVDTQYF. CDR3 DNA sequence: TGTGCCAGCAGTGACGGGGCGGGAGCGGTAGATACGCAGTATTTT. The rearrangement uses TRBV6-4 and TRBJ2-3; 7 bases agree with TRBD2. J lost 5 bases, V lost 2 bases, and 7 bases had no gene match. The CDR3 runs to 15 residues. Looked up from germline, CDR1 is MRHNA and CDR2 is SNTAGT.

The V call is TRBV29-1, the J call TRBJ1-5; 7 bases fit TRBD1. Germline CDR1 reads SQVTM; CDR2 reads ANQGSEA. CDR3 size: 18 residues. CDR3 nucleotides: TGCTGGGTTGTTGGTGGTGTTGGAGGGCAGGGGGACAATCAGCCCCAGCATTTT. Translating it yields CWVVGGVGGQGDNQPQHF.

V gene TRBV27 combines with J gene TRBJ1-2; 10 bases are shared with TRBD1. The CDR3 sequence is 14 residues long. Germline lookup yields CDR1 MNHEY and CDR2 SMNVEV (reference sequence). V gave up 6 bases and J gave up 8 bases; unmatched junction bases: 9. The CDR3 here is CASRETGGAGGYTF. The CDR3 nucleotides are TGTGCCAGCAGGGAGACAGGGGGCGCTGGGGGCTACACCTTC.

This chain uses TRBV29-1 with TRBJ2-4; D may be TRBD1 (5 bases). V gave up 7 bases and J gave up 11 bases, with 21 bases separating them. The CDR3 length is 13 residues. Germline V lookup: CDR1 SQVTM, CDR2 ANQGSEA. Here the CDR3 reads CSAQAGLGYVQYF. DNA for the CDR3: TGCAGCGCCCAAGCAGGGTTGGGGTACGTTCAGTACTTC. Drawing the rest from reference TRBV29-1 and TRBJ2-4, the complete variable domain is SAVISQKPSRDICQRGTSLTIQCQVDSQVTMMFWYRQQPGQSLTLIATANQGSEATYESGFVIDKFPISRPNLTFSTLTVSNMSPEDSSIYLCSAQAGLGYVQYFGAGTRLSVL.

V is TRBV2 and J is TRBJ2-1, with TRBD2 matching 9 bases. The CDR3 loop spans 18 amino acids. The germline CDR1 and CDR2 sequences are SNHLY and FYNNEI. J gave up 6 bases and V 4 bases, and 16 bases lay outside the gene matches. Written as DNA, the CDR3 is TGTGCCAGCAGTGCGGGACTAGCTATAATGCCGCCGACCAATGAGCAGTTCTTC. Protein product: CASSAGLAIMPPTNEQFF.